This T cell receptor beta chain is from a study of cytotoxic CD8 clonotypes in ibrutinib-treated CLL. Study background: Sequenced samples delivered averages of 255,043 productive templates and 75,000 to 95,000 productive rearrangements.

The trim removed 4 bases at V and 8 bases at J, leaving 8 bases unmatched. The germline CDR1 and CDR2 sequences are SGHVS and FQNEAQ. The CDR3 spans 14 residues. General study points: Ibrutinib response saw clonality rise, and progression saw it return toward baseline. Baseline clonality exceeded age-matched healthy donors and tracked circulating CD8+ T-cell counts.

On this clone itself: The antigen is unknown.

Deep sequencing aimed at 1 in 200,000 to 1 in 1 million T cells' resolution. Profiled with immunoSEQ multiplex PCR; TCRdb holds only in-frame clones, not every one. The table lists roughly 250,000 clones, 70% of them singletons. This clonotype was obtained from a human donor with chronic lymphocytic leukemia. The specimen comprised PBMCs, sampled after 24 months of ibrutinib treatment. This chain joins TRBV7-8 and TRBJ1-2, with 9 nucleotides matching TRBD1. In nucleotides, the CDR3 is TGTGCCAGCAGCTGGGGGGGACAGGGTTTCGGCTACACCTTC. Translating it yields CASSWGGQGFGYTF.